This T cell receptor beta chain was sequenced during a study of cytomegalovirus exposure and HLA in healthy donors. The study, taken as a whole, reports: Highly shared variants forming one cluster were likely a sequencing artifact. Generally TCR sequences proved uncommon, though certain public TCRs appeared in numerous donors. TCR beta V segments were, for the most part, productive about 87% or about 30% of the time in an earlier analysis. A few V segments could not be told apart, such as TRBV6-2 and TRBV6-3, and were left out.

Germline loops: CDR1 SGHTA, CDR2 FQGTGA. There are 16 residues in the CDR3. V was pared by 5 bases and J by 2 bases, with 6 bases of the junction left unmatched. The PCR contained 60 Vbeta and 13 Jbeta primers. The method was immunoSEQ multiplex PCR; TCRdb's version includes in-frame clones alone and lacks a portion of them. The sample has 120,000 or so clones, over 60% seen once; the top ten hold 2.5% to 3%. In regard to this clone: What it recognizes is unknown.

The source is a woman in her thirties or forties in good health and CMV-seropositive. The sequencing input was PBMCs. The rearrangement joins TRBV7-3 to TRBJ2-2; 9 nucleotides agree with TRBD2. For the CDR3, the DNA is TGTGCCAGCAGCCCCCAAGCGGGAGGAAACACCGGGGAGCTGTTTTTT. It is translated as CASSPQAGGNTGELFF.